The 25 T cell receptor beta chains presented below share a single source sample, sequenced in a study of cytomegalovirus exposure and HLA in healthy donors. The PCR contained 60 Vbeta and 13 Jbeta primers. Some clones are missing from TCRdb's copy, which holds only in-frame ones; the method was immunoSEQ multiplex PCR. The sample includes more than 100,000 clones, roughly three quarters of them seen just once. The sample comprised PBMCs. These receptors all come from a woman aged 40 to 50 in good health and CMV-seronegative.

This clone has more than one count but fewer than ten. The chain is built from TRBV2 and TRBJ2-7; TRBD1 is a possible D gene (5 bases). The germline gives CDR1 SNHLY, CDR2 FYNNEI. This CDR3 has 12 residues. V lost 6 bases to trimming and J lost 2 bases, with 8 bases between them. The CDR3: CASRKDTYEQYF. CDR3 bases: TGTGCCAGCAGAAAGGACACCTACGAGCAGTACTTC. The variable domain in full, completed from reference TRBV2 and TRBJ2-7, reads EPEVTQTPSHQVTQMGQEVILRCVPISNHLYFYWYRQILGQKVEFLVSFYNNEISEKSEIFDDQFSVERPDGSNFTLKIRSTKLEDSAMYFCASRKDTYEQYFGPGTRLTVT.

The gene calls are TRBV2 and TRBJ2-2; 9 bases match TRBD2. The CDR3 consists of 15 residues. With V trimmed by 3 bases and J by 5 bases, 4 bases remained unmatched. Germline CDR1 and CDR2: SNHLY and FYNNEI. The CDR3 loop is CASSEIAGATGELFF. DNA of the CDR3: TGTGCCAGCAGTGAGATAGCGGGGGCTACCGGGGAGCTGTTTTTT.

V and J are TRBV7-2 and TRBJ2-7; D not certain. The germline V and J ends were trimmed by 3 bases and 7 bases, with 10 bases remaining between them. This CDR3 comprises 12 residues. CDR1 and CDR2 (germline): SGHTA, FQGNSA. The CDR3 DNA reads TGTGCCAGCAGCTTCCCCCCCTTGGAGCAGTACTTC. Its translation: CASSFPPLEQYF.

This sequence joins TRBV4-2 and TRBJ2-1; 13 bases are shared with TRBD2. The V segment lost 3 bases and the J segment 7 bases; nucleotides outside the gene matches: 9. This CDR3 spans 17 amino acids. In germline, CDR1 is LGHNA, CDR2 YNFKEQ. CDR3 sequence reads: CASSHGQTSGGLNEQFF. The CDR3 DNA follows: TGTGCCAGCAGCCACGGACAGACTAGCGGGGGGCTGAATGAGCAGTTCTTC.

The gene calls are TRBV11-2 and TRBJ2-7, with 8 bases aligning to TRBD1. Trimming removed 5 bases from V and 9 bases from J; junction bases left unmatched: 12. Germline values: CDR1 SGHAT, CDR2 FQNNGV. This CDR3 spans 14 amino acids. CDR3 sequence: CASSRPGQGRGQYF. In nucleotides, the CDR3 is TGTGCCAGCAGCCGCCCAGGACAGGGCCGGGGGCAGTACTTC.

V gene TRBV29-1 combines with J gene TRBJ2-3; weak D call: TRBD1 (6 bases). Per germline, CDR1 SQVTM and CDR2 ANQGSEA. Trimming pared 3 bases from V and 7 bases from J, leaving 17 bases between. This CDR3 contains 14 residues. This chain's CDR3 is CSVDDWQGLNTQYF. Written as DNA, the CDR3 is TGCAGCGTTGATGATTGGCAGGGGCTAAATACGCAGTATTTT.

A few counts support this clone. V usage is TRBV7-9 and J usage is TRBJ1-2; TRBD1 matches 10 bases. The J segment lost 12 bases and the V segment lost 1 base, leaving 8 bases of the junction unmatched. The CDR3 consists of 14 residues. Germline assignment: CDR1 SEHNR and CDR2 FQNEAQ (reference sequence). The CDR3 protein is CASSLGPGTGEDTF. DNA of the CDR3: TGTGCCAGCAGCTTAGGCCCTGGGACAGGGGAAGACACCTTC.

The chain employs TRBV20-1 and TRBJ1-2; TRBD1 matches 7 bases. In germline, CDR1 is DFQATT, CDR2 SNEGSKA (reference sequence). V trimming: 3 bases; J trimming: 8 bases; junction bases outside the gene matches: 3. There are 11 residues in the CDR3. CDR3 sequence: CSASKGAGYTF. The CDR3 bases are TGCAGTGCTAGTAAGGGGGCCGGCTACACCTTC.

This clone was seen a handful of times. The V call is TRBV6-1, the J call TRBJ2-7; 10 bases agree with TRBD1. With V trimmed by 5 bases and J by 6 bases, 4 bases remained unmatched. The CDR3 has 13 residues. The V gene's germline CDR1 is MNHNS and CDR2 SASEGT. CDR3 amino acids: CASSRDRGSEQYF. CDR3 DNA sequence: TGTGCCAGCAGTCGGGACAGGGGAAGCGAGCAGTACTTC.

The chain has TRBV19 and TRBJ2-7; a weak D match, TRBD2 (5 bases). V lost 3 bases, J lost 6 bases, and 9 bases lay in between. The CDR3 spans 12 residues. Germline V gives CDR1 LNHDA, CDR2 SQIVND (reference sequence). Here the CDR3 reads CASSIEGSEQYF. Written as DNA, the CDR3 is TGTGCCAGTAGTATCGAGGGCTCCGAGCAGTACTTC.

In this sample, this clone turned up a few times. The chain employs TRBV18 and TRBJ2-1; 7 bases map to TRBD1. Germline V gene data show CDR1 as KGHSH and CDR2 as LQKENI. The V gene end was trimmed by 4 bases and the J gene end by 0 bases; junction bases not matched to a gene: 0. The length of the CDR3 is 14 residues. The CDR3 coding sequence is TGTGCCAGCTCACGGGACAGCTCCTACAATGAGCAGTTCTTC. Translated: CASSRDSSYNEQFF. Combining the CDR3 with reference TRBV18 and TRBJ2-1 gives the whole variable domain NAGVMQNPRHLVRRRGQEARLRCSPMKGHSHVYWYRQLPEEGLKFMVYLQKENIIDESGMPKERFSAEFPKEGPSILRIQQVVRGDSAAYFCASSRDSSYNEQFFGPGTRLTVL.

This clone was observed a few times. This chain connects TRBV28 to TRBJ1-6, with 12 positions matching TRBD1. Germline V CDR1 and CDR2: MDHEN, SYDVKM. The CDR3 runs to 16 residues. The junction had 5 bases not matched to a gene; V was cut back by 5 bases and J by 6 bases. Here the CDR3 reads CASSTRDRGPNSPLHF. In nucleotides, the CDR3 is TGTGCCAGCAGTACCCGGGACAGGGGGCCTAATTCACCCCTCCACTTT. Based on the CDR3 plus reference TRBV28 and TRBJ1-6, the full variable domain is DVKVTQSSRYLVKRTGEKVFLECVQDMDHENMFWYRQDPGLGLRLIYFSYDVKMKEKGDIPEGYSVSREKKERFSLILESASTNQTSMYLCASSTRDRGPNSPLHFGNGTRLTVT.

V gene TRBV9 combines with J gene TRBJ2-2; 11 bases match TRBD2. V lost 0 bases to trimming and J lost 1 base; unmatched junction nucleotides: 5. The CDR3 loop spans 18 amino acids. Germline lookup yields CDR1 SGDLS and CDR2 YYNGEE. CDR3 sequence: CASSVELAGAQNTGELFF. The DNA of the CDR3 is TGTGCCAGCAGCGTAGAACTAGCGGGGGCCCAGAACACCGGGGAGCTGTTTTTT. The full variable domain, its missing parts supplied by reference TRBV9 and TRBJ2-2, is DSGVTQTPKHLITATGQRVTLRCSPRSGDLSVYWYQQSLDQGLQFLIQYYNGEERAKGNILERFSAQQFPDLHSELNLSSLELGDSALYFCASSVELAGAQNTGELFFGEGSRLTVL.

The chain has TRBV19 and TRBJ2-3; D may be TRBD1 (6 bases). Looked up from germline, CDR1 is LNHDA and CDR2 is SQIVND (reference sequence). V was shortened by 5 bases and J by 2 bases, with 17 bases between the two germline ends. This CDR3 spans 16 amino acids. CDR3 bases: TGTGCCAGTAGTTCCCCCGGGACAAGGTCCACAGATACGCAGTATTTT. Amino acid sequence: CASSSPGTRSTDTQYF.

The DNA for the CDR3 is TGTGCCAGCAGCTCCCCGGGGAACACTGAAGCTTTCTTT. Translated, it gives CASSSPGNTEAFF. The chain uses TRBV28 and TRBJ1-1; D gene ambiguous. The germline V gene encodes CDR1 MDHEN and CDR2 SYDVKM. The V end lost 6 bases, the J end lost 1 base, and 9 bases lay between the germline ends. The CDR3 sequence is 13 residues long.

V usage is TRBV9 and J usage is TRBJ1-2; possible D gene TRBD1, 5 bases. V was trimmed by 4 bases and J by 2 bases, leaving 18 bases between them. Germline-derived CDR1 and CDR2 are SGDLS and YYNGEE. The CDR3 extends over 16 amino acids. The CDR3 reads CASSSDTSTLNYGYTF. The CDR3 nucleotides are TGTGCCAGCAGCTCGGACACGTCCACCCTAAACTATGGCTACACCTTC.

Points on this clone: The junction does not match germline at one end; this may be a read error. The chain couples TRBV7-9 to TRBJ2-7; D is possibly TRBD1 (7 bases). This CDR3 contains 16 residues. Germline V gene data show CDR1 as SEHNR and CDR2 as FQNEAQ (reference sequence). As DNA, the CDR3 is TGTTCCAGCAGCTTCCCACCAGGGGGGTTCGGTTACGAGCAGTACTTC. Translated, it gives CSSSFPPGGFGYEQYF. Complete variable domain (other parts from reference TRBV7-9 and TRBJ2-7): DTGVSQNPRHKITKRGQNVTFRCDPISEHNRLYWYRQTLGQGPEFLTYFQNEAQLEKSRLLSDRFSAERPKGSFSTLEIQRTEQGDSAMYLCSSSFPPGGFGYEQYFGPGTRLTVT.

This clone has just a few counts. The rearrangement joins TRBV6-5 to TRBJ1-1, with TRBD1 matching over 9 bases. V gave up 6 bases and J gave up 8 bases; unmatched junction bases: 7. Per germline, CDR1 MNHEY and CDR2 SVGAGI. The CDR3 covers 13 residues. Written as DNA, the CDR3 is TGTGCCAGCAGCCTAACAGGGGGCTGGGAAGCTTTCTTT. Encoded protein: CASSLTGGWEAFF.

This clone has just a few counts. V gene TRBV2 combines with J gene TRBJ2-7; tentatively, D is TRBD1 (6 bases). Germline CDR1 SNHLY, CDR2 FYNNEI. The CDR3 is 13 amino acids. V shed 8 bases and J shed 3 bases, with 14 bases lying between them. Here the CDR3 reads CASGRDTVYEQYF. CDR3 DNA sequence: TGTGCCAGCGGAAGGGACACGGTCTACGAGCAGTACTTC.

In DNA form, the CDR3 reads TGTGCCAACTCGGACAGTTTGAACACTGAAGCTTTCTTT. Translation: CANSDSLNTEAFF. J is TRBJ1-1 and V is TRBV10-3, with D possibly being TRBD1 (6 bases). The CDR3 extends over 13 amino acids. CDR1 and CDR2 (germline): ENHRY, SYGVKD. V lost 10 bases and J 0 bases, leaving 12 bases between the germline ends.

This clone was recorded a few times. CDR3 sequence: CSVRQGAGEQFF. The CDR3 DNA sequence: TGCAGCGTGAGGCAGGGGGCAGGTGAGCAGTTCTTC. This chain links TRBV29-1 with TRBJ2-1; 8 bases align to TRBD1. Trimming at V came to 6 bases and at J to 9 bases, leaving 7 bases not matched to a gene. CDR3 length equals 12 residues. The germline V gene encodes CDR1 SQVTM and CDR2 ANQGSEA.

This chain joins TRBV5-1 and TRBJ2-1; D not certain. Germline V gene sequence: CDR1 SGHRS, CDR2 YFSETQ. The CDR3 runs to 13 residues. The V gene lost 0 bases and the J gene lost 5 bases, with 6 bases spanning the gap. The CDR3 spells CASSLAQNNEQFF. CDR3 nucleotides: TGCGCCAGCAGCTTGGCACAGAACAATGAGCAGTTCTTC.

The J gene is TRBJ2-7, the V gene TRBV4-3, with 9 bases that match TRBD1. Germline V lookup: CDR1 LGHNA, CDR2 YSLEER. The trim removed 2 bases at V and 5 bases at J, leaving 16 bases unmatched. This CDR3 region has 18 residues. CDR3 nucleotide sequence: TGCGCCAGCAGCCAAAGCAGGCGGGCAGGGACAGGGAGTAACGAGCAGTACTTC. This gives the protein CASSQSRRAGTGSNEQYF.

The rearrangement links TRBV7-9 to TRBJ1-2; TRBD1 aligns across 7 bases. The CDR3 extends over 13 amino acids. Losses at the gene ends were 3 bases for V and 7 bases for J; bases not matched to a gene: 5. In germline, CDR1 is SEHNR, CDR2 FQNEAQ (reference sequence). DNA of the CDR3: TGTGCCAGCAGCTTGGGGACAGAAAGTGGCTACACCTTC. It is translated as CASSLGTESGYTF.

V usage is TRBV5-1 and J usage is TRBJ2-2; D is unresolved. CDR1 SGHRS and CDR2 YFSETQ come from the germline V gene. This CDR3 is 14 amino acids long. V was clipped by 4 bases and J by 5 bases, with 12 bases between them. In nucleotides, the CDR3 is TGCGCCAGCAGCCTGAAGACTTCGACCGGGGAGCTGTTTTTT. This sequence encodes CASSLKTSTGELFF.